The 24 T cell receptor beta chains in this list originate from one sample, sequenced in a study of follicular helper T cells after annual influenza vaccination. The sample's time point: 2013-2014 season, 7 days after vaccination. Assay used: immunoSEQ multiplex PCR; TCRdb lists only in-frame clones, some missing. The sample records some 8,300 clones, approximately 83% being singletons. Sequenced here: CXCR5+ CD38- circulating T follicular helper cells from blood, sampled 7 days after influenza vaccination. As to subset: circulating Tfh, non-naive CD4+CXCR5+PD-1+ (ICOS+CD38+ or ICOS-CD38-). These TCRs come from an adult who received the influenza vaccine.

The V and J genes are TRBV6-1 and TRBJ1-1; D gene unclear. The germline V and J ends were trimmed by 6 bases and 1 base, with 15 bases remaining between them. Germline assignment: CDR1 MNHNS and CDR2 SASEGT. The CDR3 runs 15 residues. The CDR3: CASSRDLGGNTEAFF. The CDR3 region has the DNA TGTGCCAGCAGCCGAGATTTAGGAGGGAACACTGAAGCTTTCTTT.

This clone was recorded a few times. V and J are TRBV18 and TRBJ1-5; D remains unclear. Trimming shortened V by 6 bases and J by 2 bases, and 14 bases separated the two germline ends. Germline V CDR1 and CDR2: KGHSH, LQKENI. The CDR3 extends over 15 amino acids. The CDR3 here is CASSPAAVGNQPQHF. The CDR3 DNA is TGTGCCAGCTCCCCTGCGGCAGTGGGCAATCAGCCCCAGCATTTT.

The chain employs TRBV2 and TRBJ2-5, with 7 bases matching TRBD2. J lost 5 bases, V lost 3 bases, and 6 bases had no gene match. CDR1 SNHLY and CDR2 FYNNEI come from the germline V gene. The CDR3 is 14 residues long. CDR3 residues: CASSDGGGLETQYF. CDR3 DNA: TGTGCCAGCAGTGATGGGGGAGGGTTGGAGACCCAGTACTTC.

The chain has TRBV27 and TRBJ2-7; no reliable D call. The V gene's germline CDR1 is MNHEY and CDR2 SMNVEV (reference sequence). The CDR3 runs 16 residues. Trimming took off 2 bases at V and 0 bases at J, with 14 bases between the two ends. CDR3 region: CASSLASAVSSYEQYF. The DNA of the CDR3 is TGTGCCAGCAGTTTAGCCAGCGCAGTTAGCTCCTACGAGCAGTACTTC.

The rearrangement joins TRBV5-1 to TRBJ2-2; possibly TRBD2 for D (6 bases). The CDR3 has 15 residues. Trimming removed 4 bases at V and 0 bases at J, with 10 bases between. Germline V gene lookup returns CDR1 SGHRS and CDR2 YFSETQ. The CDR3 region is CASSRDSPNTGELFF. In DNA, the CDR3 is TGCGCCAGCAGCAGGGACTCCCCGAACACCGGGGAGCTGTTTTTT.

This clone was seen a handful of times. The rearrangement links TRBV7-3 to TRBJ1-2; D is ambiguous. Germline V gives CDR1 SGHTA, CDR2 FQGTGA. The CDR3 spans 15 residues. Trimming removed 5 bases at V and 0 bases at J, with 13 bases between. DNA for the CDR3: TGTGCCAGCAGCCCTGAAGGGAGCACTAACTATGGCTACACCTTC. This gives the protein CASSPEGSTNYGYTF.

V usage is TRBV11-2 and J usage is TRBJ2-7; TRBD1 agrees at 7 bases. Germline trimming cut 5 bases from V and 7 bases from J; bases unmatched to any gene: 8. The CDR3 runs to 13 residues. The V gene's germline CDR1 is SGHAT and CDR2 FQNNGV. CDR3 region: CASSRQGLGEQYF. In nucleotides, the CDR3 is TGTGCCAGCAGCCGACAGGGCCTAGGGGAGCAGTACTTC.

Here the CDR3 reads CASSQGTTGSGNEQFF. The CDR3 DNA reads TGTGCCAGCAGCCAAGGGACTACGGGCTCGGGGAATGAGCAGTTCTTC. The gene calls are TRBV4-2 and TRBJ2-1, with D perhaps TRBD2 (6 bases). Germline values: CDR1 LGHNA, CDR2 YNFKEQ. CDR3 size: 16 residues. The germline V and J ends were trimmed by 1 base and 7 bases, with 17 bases remaining between them.

This clone has only one observation. This rearrangement joins TRBV7-2 to TRBJ1-2; D is perhaps TRBD1 (5 bases). This CDR3 has 13 residues. Trimming took 1 base from V and 4 from J, leaving 7 bases between them. Germline V gives CDR1 SGHTA, CDR2 FQGNSA. CDR3 sequence reads: CASSLGQSYGYTF. DNA for the CDR3: TGTGCCAGCAGCTTAGGACAGTCCTATGGCTACACCTTC.

The J gene is TRBJ1-5, the V gene TRBV6-6, with 7 bases lining up with TRBD1. CDR1 and CDR2 from the germline V gene are MNHNY and SVGAGI (reference sequence). J gave up 5 bases and V 4 bases, and 2 bases lay outside the gene matches. This CDR3 is 13 amino acids long. The CDR3 nucleotides are TGTGCCAGCAGTTCCCAGGGGGATCAGCCCCAGCATTTT. This codes for CASSSQGDQPQHF.

The rearrangement joins TRBV5-1 to TRBJ2-1, with a tentative D call TRBD1 (6 bases). The germline V gene has CDR1 SGHRS and CDR2 YFSETQ. This CDR3 spans 16 amino acids. The ends were cut back, 4 bases at V and 0 bases at J, with 14 bases in the middle. The DNA for the CDR3 is TGCGCCAGCAGCCCCCAGGGGCCAACCTCCTACAATGAGCAGTTCTTC. It codes for CASSPQGPTSYNEQFF.

The J gene is TRBJ1-2, the V gene TRBV30; D gene ambiguous. CDR3 length equals 13 residues. V was trimmed by 1 base and J by 4 bases, leaving 10 bases between them. The germline gives CDR1 GTSNPN, CDR2 SVGIG (reference sequence). This CDR3 is CAWSARSFYGYTF. CDR3 in DNA: TGTGCCTGGAGTGCTAGATCTTTCTATGGCTACACCTTC.

The chain couples TRBV7-9 to TRBJ1-2; perhaps TRBD1 as D (6 bases). CDR3 size: 15 residues. Trimming took 5 bases from V and 3 from J, leaving 16 bases between them. The germline V gene encodes CDR1 SEHNR and CDR2 FQNEAQ (reference sequence). This CDR3 is CASSLTTGTHYGYTF. The CDR3 DNA is TGTGCCAGCAGCCTAACTACAGGGACTCACTATGGCTACACCTTC. The full variable domain, completed using reference TRBV7-9 and TRBJ1-2, is DTGVSQNPRHKITKRGQNVTFRCDPISEHNRLYWYRQTLGQGPEFLTYFQNEAQLEKSRLLSDRFSAERPKGSFSTLEIQRTEQGDSAMYLCASSLTTGTHYGYTFGSGTRLTVV.

This sequence joins TRBV5-1 and TRBJ2-3, with D possibly matching TRBD1 (5 bases). V lost 1 base and J lost 0, with 9 bases in between. From germline, CDR1 is SGHRS and CDR2 YFSETQ. CDR3 size: 15 residues. In DNA form, the CDR3 reads TGCGCCAGCAGCTTGCAGGGCGGAAGCACAGATACGCAGTATTTT. This gives the protein CASSLQGGSTDTQYF.

J is TRBJ2-7 and V is TRBV7-6; D ambiguous. This CDR3 contains 14 residues. Germline assignment: CDR1 SGHVS and CDR2 FNYEAQ. Trimming left V 5 bases short and J 6 bases short, with 17 bases between. The CDR3 is CASSPAIGQAEQYF. The CDR3 DNA is TGTGCCAGCAGCCCCGCTATAGGGCAGGCCGAGCAGTACTTC.

CDR3 DNA: TGCGCCAGCAGCTTAAGCAGCAGAAACACTGAAGCTTTCTTT. Its translation is CASSLSSRNTEAFF. The chain links TRBV5-1 to TRBJ1-1; no clear D. The CDR3 totals 14 residues. The V gene lost 2 bases and the J gene lost 2 bases, with 10 bases spanning the gap. In germline, CDR1 is SGHRS, CDR2 YFSETQ.

J is TRBJ1-5 and V is TRBV7-6; no clear D. V was clipped by 6 bases and J by 3 bases, with 15 bases between them. CDR1 SGHVS and CDR2 FNYEAQ come from the germline V gene. The length of the CDR3 is 15 residues. For the CDR3, the DNA is TGTGCCAGCAGTTACCAGTCGGGCCTCAATCAGCCCCAGCATTTT. Encoded protein: CASSYQSGLNQPQHF.

The chain has TRBV7-6 and TRBJ2-3; 7 bases are shared with TRBD1. Germline CDR1 SGHVS, CDR2 FNYEAQ. The CDR3 totals 16 residues. The V segment lost 4 bases and the J segment 3 bases; nucleotides outside the gene matches: 10. The CDR3 region is CASSSAPPGGTDTQYF. The CDR3 DNA reads TGTGCCAGCAGCTCCGCCCCCCCAGGGGGAACAGATACGCAGTATTTT.

This chain joins TRBV7-2 and TRBJ2-3; D is possibly TRBD1 or TRBD2 (5 bases each). The CDR3 loop spans 16 amino acids. V gave up 2 bases and J gave up 5 bases, with 17 bases separating them. CDR1 is SGHTA, CDR2 FQGNSA, per germline. The CDR3 DNA is TGTGCCAGCAGCTTAACCGGGACCAACCCTTTAGATACGCAGTATTTT. It codes for CASSLTGTNPLDTQYF.

Here the CDR3 reads CASSSRLVGRGNQPQHF. CDR3 DNA sequence: TGTGCCAGCAGTTCTCGACTCGTTGGTCGGGGCAATCAGCCCCAGCATTTT. The genes are TRBV27 and TRBJ1-5; D is unclear. With 4 bases removed from V and 2 bases from J, the gap between germline ends came to 18 bases. CDR1 and CDR2 from the germline V gene are MNHEY and SMNVEV (reference sequence). The CDR3 runs to 17 residues.

The chain joins TRBV5-4 to TRBJ1-3; D unresolved. V shed 3 bases and J shed 8 bases, with 9 bases lying between them. This CDR3 contains 12 residues. CDR1 SGHNT and CDR2 YYREEE come from the germline V gene (reference sequence). CDR3 bases: TGTGCCAGCAGCTCCTCAGTGGACACCATATATTTT. It is translated as CASSSSVDTIYF.

The chain carries TRBV5-4 and TRBJ1-4; 9 nucleotides align to TRBD1. The J segment lost 2 bases and the V segment lost 4 bases, leaving 3 bases of the junction unmatched. This CDR3 spans 15 amino acids. Germline V gene sequence: CDR1 SGHNT, CDR2 YYREEE (reference sequence). The CDR3 bases are TGTGCCAGCAGCGGGACAGGGAGCACTAATGAAAAACTGTTTTTT. Its protein product is CASSGTGSTNEKLFF.

This clone was recorded a few times. This chain joins TRBV13 and TRBJ2-7; D gene uncertain. CDR1 and CDR2 from the germline V gene are PRHDT and FYEKMQ (reference sequence). This CDR3 has 11 amino acids. V was trimmed by 5 bases and J by 9 bases, leaving 11 bases between them. This CDR3 is CASSLRGSQYF. The CDR3 coding sequence is TGTGCCAGCAGCCTCCGTGGATCGCAGTACTTC.

The V call is TRBV4-3, the J call TRBJ1-6, with D possibly matching TRBD1 (5 bases). This CDR3 contains 17 residues. Trimming removed 0 bases from V and 11 bases from J, with 20 bases in between. Germline CDR1 LGHNA, CDR2 YSLEER. This CDR3 reads CASSQDFEGTSGPPLHF. CDR3 in DNA: TGCGCCAGCAGCCAAGATTTTGAGGGTACCTCAGGGCCACCCCTCCACTTT.